Included here is one T cell receptor beta chain sequence, with context. The antigen is undetermined. TCRdb re-called the reads with MiXCR, one entry per CDR3 protein. In the table there are 680,000 or so distinct CDR3 sequences, about a third of which are singletons. The sample originates from a study of T cell repertoires in cytomegalovirus infection. Overall study context: A matching HLA type, together with CMV infection, was signaled by public TCR beta signatures. Study results and caveats: The cumulative frequency of public TCR beta families distinguished individuals who carried CMV together with the relevant HLA. CMV-specific TCR beta clonotypes restricted by HLA-C were the ones dominating the ex vivo response.

Germline V CDR1 and CDR2: SGHTA, FQGNSA. This CDR3 is built from 15 residues. Trimming pared 1 base from V and 5 bases from J, leaving 12 bases between. This receptor was taken from a human donor in good health (CMV status not recorded). Some clones in this sample may be carry-over from other donors' samples. The sequenced sample was PBMCs. The rearrangement uses TRBV7-2 and TRBJ2-1; D might be TRBD1 or TRBD2, each matching 6 bases. In DNA form, the CDR3 reads TGTGCCAGCAGCTTAGTCGGGGGCCGGGACAATGAGCAGTTCTTC. Its translation is CASSLVGGRDNEQFF.